This T cell receptor (beta chain) derives from a study of post-analysis software for immune sequencing data. Overall study findings and caveats: Four to six TRBV segments (TRBV5-6, TRBV5-1 and TRBV20-1 among them) occurred more frequently in patients than in controls. F measure grouped same-batch samples tightly together. Significantly lower normalized Chao1 diversity was seen in multiple sclerosis patients than in controls.

V was shortened by 0 bases and J by 3 bases, with 10 bases between the two germline ends. The CDR3 spans 16 residues. CDR1 and CDR2 (germline): SGHRS, YFSETQ. Unique molecular identifiers were carried by the TCR beta cDNA libraries. TCRdb analysed the PCR reads with MiXCR anew, one entry per CDR3 protein. The data show 650,000 to 850,000 distinct CDR3 sequences, approximately 53% seen once. Points on this clonotype: Its antigen is not known.

Sequencing was performed on blood. This TCR derives from a girl between 10 and 17 years old with multiple sclerosis. V gene TRBV5-1 combines with J gene TRBJ2-6; D possibly corresponds to TRBD1 (5 bases). This chain's CDR3 is CASSLGGAGGANVLTF. CDR3 nucleotides: TGCGCCAGCAGCTTGGGTGGGGCTGGTGGGGCCAACGTCCTGACTTTC.